The 13 T cell receptor beta chains given below trace back to one sample, sequenced in a study of T cells in women clearing cervical HPV infection (dated by TCRdb to about 2018). The library was obtained by the immunoSEQ multiplex PCR assay. Sourced from immuneACCESS, this table was stored by TCRdb with only in-frame sequences that have V and J called. A share of the clones is absent; for the studies checked, an unresolved V gene accounts for under half, and the remainder has no known explanation. The sample has tens of thousands of clones on record. Jointly, the top ten make up roughly 7.2% of the sample. The sequenced material came from blood buffy coat. The origin of the receptors is a woman aged 18-70 years with a cervical HPV16 infection that either progressed to CIN3+ or cleared (not recorded which).

The CDR3 spells CSAWGQGNNSGANVLTF. The CDR3 DNA, read in part, is TGCAGTGCTTGGGGACAGGGAAATAACTCTGGGGCCAACGTC. The chain joins TRBV20-1 to TRBJ2-6; 9 nucleotides agree with TRBD1. The CDR3 end falls 3 residues outside the read, so it is completed with the germline J gene. This CDR3 is 17 amino acids long. V was pared by 5 bases and J by 0 bases, with 8 bases of the junction left unmatched. Germline V gene sequence: CDR1 DFQATT, CDR2 SNEGSKA (reference sequence).

Comment on this clone: The read terminates 3 residues ahead of where the CDR3 ends, so the germline J gene completes it. V gene TRBV11-2 combines with J gene TRBJ2-7; D not certain. The V gene lost 1 base and the J gene lost 6 bases, with 7 bases spanning the gap. Germline CDR1 and CDR2: SGHAT and FQNNGV. The length of the CDR3 is 12 residues. The sequenced part of the CDR3 DNA is TGTGCCAGCAGCTTAGGCTCGGTCGAG. Translation gives CASSLGSVE. The full-length CDR3 reads as CASSLGSVEQYF.

Remarks on this clone: The CDR3 end lies 3 residues beyond the end of the read and is filled in from the germline J gene. V and J are TRBV18 and TRBJ1-2; TRBD1 might be the D (6 bases). Germline loops: CDR1 KGHSH, CDR2 LQKENI. The V gene lost 3 bases and the J gene lost 7 bases, with 15 bases spanning the gap. This CDR3 has 14 amino acids. CDR3: CASSPRGGSSGYTF. Incomplete CDR3 DNA: TGTGCCAGCTCACCCAGGGGAGGTTCGAGTGGC. The full variable domain, in which reference TRBV18 and TRBJ1-2 provide the parts outside the CDR3, is NAGVMQNPRHLVRRRGQEARLRCSPMKGHSHVYWYRQLPEEGLKFMVYLQKENIIDESGMPKERFSAEFPKEGPSILRIQQVVRGDSAAYFCASSPRGGSSGYTFGSGTRLTVV.

To note about this clone: The missing CDR3 end, 3 residues past where the read stops, is filled in from the germline J gene. This rearrangement joins TRBV10-3 to TRBJ2-1; 7 nucleotides agree with TRBD1. CDR3 length equals 17 residues. Trimming removed 3 bases from V and 2 bases from J; junction bases left unmatched: 10. Germline V gene lookup returns CDR1 ENHRY and CDR2 SYGVKD. CDR3 DNA, as far as it was read: TGTGCCATCAGTGATCCAGTTCAGGGGGAAGCCTACAATGAG. This encodes CAISDPVQGEAYNE. The whole CDR3 protein reads CAISDPVQGEAYNEQFF.

A note on this clone: The read terminates 3 residues before the CDR3 end, so the remaining end is supplied by the germline J gene. The V and J genes are TRBV29-1 and TRBJ1-5; D gene ambiguous. Germline V gives CDR1 SQVTM, CDR2 ANQGSEA. The CDR3 loop spans 13 amino acids. V lost 4 bases and J lost 4, with 11 bases in between. The CDR3 region is CSVAGGLNQPQHF. The sequenced CDR3 bases are TGCAGCGTTGCGGGCGGGTTAAATCAGCCC.

As concerns this clone: The CDR3 end lies 3 residues beyond the end of the read and is filled in from the germline J gene. This chain joins TRBV6-1 and TRBJ2-5, with TRBD2 matching over 12 bases. CDR1 is MNHNS and CDR2 is SASEGT in the germline V gene. V gave up 4 bases and J gave up 0 bases; unmatched junction bases: 0. The CDR3 is 15 amino acids. This CDR3 is CASSGLAGDQETQYF. The DNA read from the CDR3 is TGTGCCAGCAGTGGACTAGCGGGGGACCAAGAGACC.

A remark on this clone: The read stops 3 residues short of the end of the CDR3; the missing end is completed from the germline J gene. The chain recombines TRBV7-6 with TRBJ2-7; possibly TRBD1 for D (5 bases). The CDR3 consists of 18 residues. CDR1 and CDR2 from the germline V gene are SGHVS and FNYEAQ. V was shortened by 5 bases and J by 6 bases, with 29 bases between the two germline ends. The sequenced part of the CDR3 DNA is TGTGCCAGCAGCCATAAAGCCTCCGACAGTTACTTTATGGGCGAG. Translated: CASSHKASDSYFMGE. The whole CDR3 is CASSHKASDSYFMGEQYF. The full variable domain, in which reference TRBV7-6 and TRBJ2-7 provide the parts outside the CDR3, is GAGVSQSPRYKVTKRGQDVALRCDPISGHVSLYWYRQALGQGPEFLTYFNYEAQQDKSGLPNDRFSAERPEGSISTLTIQRTEQRDSAMYRCASSHKASDSYFMGEQYFGPGTRLTVT.

Remarks on this clone: The read comes to an end 3 residues before the CDR3 does, leaving the germline J gene to fill in the end. The chain has TRBV7-7 and TRBJ2-5; unclear D gene. Germline CDR1 is SSHAT and CDR2 is FNYEAQ (reference sequence). Trimming pared 1 base from V and 5 bases from J, leaving 14 bases between. The CDR3 has 15 amino acids. CDR3 bases read: TGTGCCAGCAGCTTAGGCAGCGATGCCATCGAGACC. This encodes CASSLGSDAIET. The entire CDR3 reads CASSLGSDAIETQYF.

In regard to this clone: The DNA ends 3 residues before the CDR3 does, and the rest of the CDR3 is filled in from the germline J gene. The V gene is TRBV20-1, the J gene TRBJ1-1; 7 positions agree with TRBD1. Germline V CDR1 and CDR2: DFQATT, SNEGSKA (reference sequence). CDR3 length: 14 residues. V was pared by 4 bases and J by 2 bases, with 7 bases of the junction left unmatched. Partial CDR3 DNA: TGCAGTGCTATATCTGGGACAGTCAACACTGAA. It encodes CSAISGTVNTE. The complete CDR3 sequence is CSAISGTVNTEAFF.

Comment on this clone: The read comes to an end 3 residues before the CDR3 does, leaving the germline J gene to fill in the end. The J gene is TRBJ1-1, the V gene TRBV20-1, with unresolved D. The CDR3 loop spans 14 amino acids. V dropped 6 bases and J dropped 4 bases, with 18 bases sitting between them. Germline CDR1 DFQATT, CDR2 SNEGSKA (reference sequence). The part of the CDR3 DNA that was read is TGCAGTGCCCTTAAAGACACTTGGTCCACTGAA. The encoded protein is CSALKDTWSTE. The whole CDR3 is CSALKDTWSTEAFF.

On this clone: With the read ending 3 residues before the CDR3 end, the germline J gene is used to fill in that end. The rearrangement joins TRBV18 to TRBJ1-1; possibly TRBD1 for D (6 bases). This CDR3 contains 14 residues. Trimming shortened V by 3 bases and J by 0 bases, and 8 bases separated the two germline ends. Germline-derived CDR1 and CDR2 are KGHSH and LQKENI. The CDR3 spells CASSPRGVNTEAFF. The CDR3 bases that were read are TGTGCCAGCTCACCCAGGGGCGTGAACACTGAA.

The CDR3 protein is CASRLDGTGNYGYTF. The DNA read from the CDR3 is TGTGCCAGTAGACTTGACGGGACAGGGAACTATGGC. This chain uses TRBV19 with TRBJ1-2; 9 bases match TRBD1. The CDR3 extends 3 residues past the end of the read, so its final part is completed from the germline J gene. The CDR3 runs to 15 residues. CDR1 is LNHDA, CDR2 SQIVND, per germline (reference sequence). Germline trimming cut 6 bases from V and 2 bases from J; bases unmatched to any gene: 7. Using reference TRBV19 and TRBJ1-2 for the parts outside the CDR3, the full variable domain is DGGITQSPKYLFRKEGQNVTLSCEQNLNHDAMYWYRQDPGQGLRLIYYSQIVNDFQKGDIAEGYSVSREKKESFPLTVTSAQKNPTAFYLCASRLDGTGNYGYTFGSGTRLTVV.

Details on this clone: The missing CDR3 end, 3 residues past where the read stops, is filled in from the germline J gene. The rearrangement joins TRBV6-2 or TRBV6-3 to TRBJ2-5, with D possibly TRBD1 on 5 matching bases. CDR1 is MNHEY and CDR2 is SVGEGT in the germline V gene. The V and J ends lost 5 bases and 1 base respectively, with 14 bases between them. This CDR3 region has 15 residues. The DNA read from the CDR3 is TGTGCCAGCAGTACGGAGACAGAGTTCCAAGAGACC. This encodes CASSTETEFQET. The whole CDR3 sequence is CASSTETEFQETQYF.